The clone carrying this T cell receptor beta chain showed up just once. Its cognate antigen is unknown. The draw of peripheral blood yielded around 9.6 milliliters from each donor. Combining a sample-barcoded 5' primer with a J-beta primer mix, a second PCR ran for roughly 7 to 11 cycles. A template-switch adaptor containing 12 random nucleotides labeled each cDNA molecule. TCRdb ran MiXCR on the 5' RACE reads and lists one entry per CDR3 protein. The sample has 1.2 million to 1.5 million distinct CDR3 sequences; approximately 63% are singletons. The entry originates in a study of blood T cells in healthy people across ages. Study outcomes and limitations: Across samples, TCR beta diversity tracked strongly with naive T cell percentage. Across the age range, TCR beta diversity per million T cells fell in a roughly linear way.

The receptor was derived from a man in his late teens or twenties in good health. The sample was blood.

CDR3 in amino acids: CASRLWVDGYTF. The CDR3 region has the DNA TGTGCCAGCAGATTATGGGTGGATGGCTACACCTTC. The gene calls are TRBV7-2 and TRBJ1-2; D unresolved. The germline V gene encodes CDR1 SGHTA and CDR2 FQGNSA. The CDR3 consists of 12 residues. Trimming took off 6 bases at V and 6 bases at J, with 11 bases between the two ends.